One sample yielded the 28 T cell receptor beta chains listed below, sequenced in a study of blood T cell repertoires in COVID-19. Repertoires were generated with immunoSEQ multiplex PCR, while TCRdb's copy carries only in-frame clones and drops some. The sample lists about 320,000 clones, less than 85% occurring once. The sample comprised PBMCs or T cells enriched from blood (not recorded which). All receptors derive from a woman in her twenties or thirties who had been exposed to COVID-19.

The chain links TRBV5-8 to TRBJ1-6, with D perhaps TRBD1 (5 bases). Per the germline V gene, CDR1 is SGHTS and CDR2 is YDEGEE. Between the trimmed V and J ends, which lost 3 bases and 9 bases, there was a span of 16 bases. The CDR3 is made up of 15 amino acids. The CDR3 reads CASSSMGRTRSPLHF. As DNA, the CDR3 is TGTGCCAGCAGCTCCATGGGGCGGACCCGTTCACCCCTCCACTTT.

The V gene is TRBV5-1, the J gene TRBJ2-7, with 11 bases identical to TRBD1. This CDR3 is built from 14 residues. After removal of 4 bases from V and 9 bases from J, the junction contained 9 bases not matched to a gene. Germline CDR1 is SGHRS and CDR2 is YFSETQ. In nucleotides, the CDR3 is TGCGCCAGCAGCCCTGGACAGGGGGCGCCTGGGCAGTACTTC. Translation: CASSPGQGAPGQYF. Full variable domain (rest looked up from reference TRBV5-1 and TRBJ2-7): KAGVTQTPRYLIKTRGQQVTLSCSPISGHRSVSWYQQTPGQGLQFLFEYFSETQRNKGNFPGRFSGRQFSNSRSEMNVSTLELGDSALYLCASSPGQGAPGQYFGPGTRLTVT.

The chain is built from TRBV6-5 and TRBJ2-5; 7 bases align to TRBD2. The germline CDR1 and CDR2 sequences are MNHEY and SVGAGI. This CDR3 comprises 15 residues. Unmatched junction bases numbered 6, after V lost 5 bases and J lost 0 bases. The CDR3: CASSPWGGNQETQYF. CDR3 bases: TGTGCCAGCAGTCCCTGGGGGGGGAACCAAGAGACCCAGTACTTC.

The gene calls are TRBV19 and TRBJ1-1, with a tentative D call TRBD1 (5 bases). Germline CDR1 and CDR2: LNHDA and SQIVND (reference sequence). Deletions cut 5 bases from V and 0 bases from J, with 13 bases between. This CDR3 has 15 amino acids. This chain's CDR3 is CASSSQGGMNTEAFF. Here the CDR3 DNA reads TGTGCCAGTAGTTCGCAGGGAGGGATGAACACTGAAGCTTTCTTT.

The gene calls are TRBV7-9 and TRBJ1-5; D is unclear. Germline lookup yields CDR1 SEHNR and CDR2 FQNEAQ (reference sequence). The CDR3 loop spans 14 amino acids. Trimming removed 0 bases at V and 4 bases at J, with 7 bases between. This CDR3 reads CASSLAGRNQPQHF. The CDR3 DNA reads as TGTGCCAGCAGCTTAGCGGGCAGGAATCAGCCCCAGCATTTT.

The chain combines TRBV14 with TRBJ2-3, with D perhaps TRBD2 (7 bases). The germline CDR1 and CDR2 sequences are SGHDN and FVKESK. Trimming removed 7 bases from V and 2 bases from J, with 22 bases in between. This CDR3 spans 17 amino acids. CDR3 sequence reads: CASNPQRGGGITDTQYF. In nucleotides, the CDR3 is TGTGCCAGCAATCCTCAAAGAGGGGGGGGGATCACAGATACGCAGTATTTT.

The rearrangement links TRBV3-1 (or the pseudogene TRBV3-2) to TRBJ1-3, with 8 positions matching TRBD1. This CDR3 has 16 amino acids. V shed 4 bases and J 0 bases; nucleotides not matched to a gene: 5. Per the germline V gene, CDR1 is LGHDT and CDR2 is YNNKEL (reference sequence). The CDR3 DNA sequence: TGTGCCAGCAGCCCGAGGACAGGGCCCTCTGGAAACACCATATATTTT. This gives the protein CASSPRTGPSGNTIYF.

This sequence joins TRBV7-9 and TRBJ1-2, with 9 bases lining up with TRBD1. The CDR3 contains 15 residues. V was clipped by 3 bases and J by 7 bases; unmatched bases: 9. Germline V CDR1 and CDR2: SEHNR, FQNEAQ (reference sequence). The CDR3 reads CASSLGQGVDGGYTF. The CDR3 coding sequence is TGTGCCAGCAGCTTGGGACAGGGTGTGGACGGTGGCTACACCTTC.

This clone was recorded only once. This sequence joins TRBV3-1 (or the pseudogene TRBV3-2) and TRBJ1-2, with 11 bases matching TRBD1. This CDR3 contains 15 residues. The ends lost 1 base at V and 7 bases at J; junction bases unmatched: 5. Germline CDR1 reads LGHDT; CDR2 reads YNNKEL (reference sequence). As DNA, the CDR3 is TGTGCCAGCAGCCAAGTGGGGACAGGGGGAACTGGCTACACCTTC. Its translation: CASSQVGTGGTGYTF.

The chain has TRBV9 and TRBJ2-1, with 9 positions matching TRBD2. Germline trimming cut 1 base from V and 7 bases from J; bases unmatched to any gene: 9. CDR1 is SGDLS, CDR2 YYNGEE, per germline. This CDR3 is built from 16 residues. DNA for the CDR3: TGTGCCAGCAGCGTACTTCTAGCGGGACTTATGAATGAGCAGTTCTTC. Translated: CASSVLLAGLMNEQFF.

V and J are TRBV27 and TRBJ2-7; 7 nucleotides match TRBD1. The CDR3 sequence is 14 residues long. Trimming took 7 bases from V and 5 from J; bases not matched to a gene: 11. Germline V gene data show CDR1 as MNHEY and CDR2 as SMNVEV (reference sequence). This CDR3 is CASTPFVGQNEQYF. Here the CDR3 DNA reads TGTGCCAGCACTCCGTTTGTGGGACAGAACGAGCAGTACTTC.

The chain recombines TRBV2 with TRBJ2-2; 9 positions agree with TRBD2. The CDR3 has 15 amino acids. V lost 7 bases, J lost 2 bases, and 5 bases stayed unmatched. Germline V gene data show CDR1 as SNHLY and CDR2 as FYNNEI. CDR3 residues: CASTASGINTGELFF. The CDR3, as DNA: TGTGCCAGCACGGCTAGCGGGATTAACACCGGGGAGCTGTTTTTT.

The genes are TRBV2 and TRBJ1-2; possible D gene TRBD1, 6 bases. The V end was cut by 4 bases, the J end by 6 bases, with 12 bases between. Germline V gene data show CDR1 as SNHLY and CDR2 as FYNNEI. CDR3 length equals 13 residues. CDR3 nucleotides: TGTGCCAGCAGTGGCCAGGGGAACAATGGCTACACCTTC. Amino acids: CASSGQGNNGYTF.

V gene TRBV9 combines with J gene TRBJ1-5; tentatively, D is TRBD1 (6 bases). The V gene lost 0 bases and the J gene lost 5 bases, with 12 bases spanning the gap. This CDR3 has 15 residues. The V gene's germline CDR1 is SGDLS and CDR2 YYNGEE. CDR3 loop: CASSVGFRGHQPQHF. The CDR3 DNA is TGTGCCAGCAGCGTAGGATTCAGGGGCCATCAGCCCCAGCATTTT. Combining the CDR3 with reference TRBV9 and TRBJ1-5 gives the whole variable domain DSGVTQTPKHLITATGQRVTLRCSPRSGDLSVYWYQQSLDQGLQFLIQYYNGEERAKGNILERFSAQQFPDLHSELNLSSLELGDSALYFCASSVGFRGHQPQHFGDGTRLSIL.

This clone was detected only once. The rearrangement uses TRBV30 and TRBJ1-5; D remains unclear. The CDR3 extends over 13 amino acids. CDR1 GTSNPN and CDR2 SVGIG come from the germline V gene (reference sequence). The germline V and J ends were trimmed by 0 bases and 8 bases, with 11 bases remaining between them. CDR3 nucleotides: TGTGCCTGGAGTGTAAACAGCCAGGAGCCCCAGCATTTT. Its translation is CAWSVNSQEPQHF.

This clone was picked up a small number of times. The chain carries TRBV10-2 and TRBJ1-2; TRBD1 matches at 7 bases. The CDR3 extends over 16 amino acids. Germline trimming cut 1 base from V and 8 bases from J; bases unmatched to any gene: 13. The germline V gene encodes CDR1 WSHSY and CDR2 SAAADI. CDR3 loop: CASSELGTVGPRGYTF. CDR3 DNA: TGCGCCAGCAGTGAGTTGGGGACAGTCGGTCCGCGCGGCTACACCTTC.

This chain links TRBV11-2 with TRBJ1-2, with 8 positions matching TRBD1. In germline, CDR1 is SGHAT, CDR2 FQNNGV. With 5 bases clipped from V and 6 bases from J, the junction kept 8 bases outside the gene matches. The CDR3 is 14 amino acids. In DNA, the CDR3 is TGTGCCAGCAGCCTATCAGGGGGCGCGGATGGCTACACCTTC. It encodes CASSLSGGADGYTF.

The chain has TRBV28 and TRBJ2-3; D might be TRBD1 (5 bases). Trimming took 8 bases from V and 5 from J, leaving 8 bases between them. The CDR3 is made up of 11 amino acids. Germline lookup yields CDR1 MDHEN and CDR2 SYDVKM. CDR3 DNA sequence: TGTGCCAGCCTAGGGGTAGATACGCAGTATTTT. It is translated as CASLGVDTQYF.

The chain employs TRBV4-1 and TRBJ1-5, with TRBD1 as a possible D gene (5 bases). Trimming stripped 1 base from V and 1 base from J, with 5 bases between. This CDR3 is built from 14 residues. CDR1 is MGHRA and CDR2 is YSYEKL in the germline V gene. CDR3: CASSQAGSNQPQHF. DNA for the CDR3: TGCGCCAGCAGCCAAGCAGGGAGCAATCAGCCCCAGCATTTT.

V is TRBV10-3 and J is TRBJ1-1; maybe TRBD1 (5 bases). The germline CDR1 and CDR2 sequences are ENHRY and SYGVKD. The CDR3 length is 15 residues. V shed 1 base and J shed 1 base, with 10 bases lying between them. The CDR3 nucleotides read TGTGCCATCAGTGAGTTCGGGCAGGGGAACACTGAAGCTTTCTTT. Its translation is CAISEFGQGNTEAFF.

This clone was detected only once. The V call is TRBV19, the J call TRBJ1-4; tentatively, D is TRBD1 (6 bases). In germline, CDR1 is LNHDA, CDR2 SQIVND (reference sequence). The CDR3 contains 14 residues. Deletions cut 4 bases from V and 7 bases from J, with 13 bases between. CDR3 amino acids: CASSTTGYIEKLFF. The CDR3 coding sequence is TGTGCCAGTAGTACCACAGGGTATATTGAAAAACTGTTTTTT.

This clone appeared a few times. This chain connects TRBV15 to TRBJ2-1; TRBD1 might be the D (6 bases). Deletions cut 0 bases from V and 3 bases from J, with 15 bases between. The CDR3 covers 17 residues. The germline CDR1 and CDR2 sequences are LNHNV and YYDKDF (reference sequence). This chain's CDR3 is CATSRDRVGAIYNEQFF. The CDR3 nucleotides are TGTGCCACCAGCAGAGATCGGGTGGGGGCGATCTACAATGAGCAGTTCTTC.

The gene calls are TRBV28 and TRBJ2-5, with unresolved D. Trimming shortened V by 7 bases and J by 1 base, and 10 bases separated the two germline ends. The CDR3 has 13 residues. The germline CDR1 and CDR2 sequences are MDHEN and SYDVKM. DNA for the CDR3: TGTGCCAGCATCAGTGGGCCCCAAGAGACCCAGTACTTC. This codes for CASISGPQETQYF.

The chain links TRBV5-1 to TRBJ2-7, with 7 bases identical to TRBD1. V lost 4 bases to trimming and J lost 2 bases; unmatched junction nucleotides: 6. The CDR3 has 14 amino acids. CDR1 and CDR2 from the germline V gene are SGHRS and YFSETQ. CDR3 protein: CASSTGQFPYEQYF. DNA of the CDR3: TGCGCCAGCAGCACGGGACAGTTCCCCTACGAGCAGTACTTC.

The chain combines TRBV2 with TRBJ1-3; 7 bases match TRBD1. The CDR3 is made up of 15 amino acids. Losses at the gene ends were 7 bases for V and 0 bases for J; bases not matched to a gene: 6. Per the germline V gene, CDR1 is SNHLY and CDR2 is FYNNEI. This chain's CDR3 is CASTGQRVSGNTIYF. The CDR3 nucleotides read TGTGCCAGCACGGGACAGCGCGTCTCTGGAAACACCATATATTTT. The whole variable domain, remainder taken from reference TRBV2 and TRBJ1-3, is EPEVTQTPSHQVTQMGQEVILRCVPISNHLYFYWYRQILGQKVEFLVSFYNNEISEKSEIFDDQFSVERPDGSNFTLKIRSTKLEDSAMYFCASTGQRVSGNTIYFGEGSWLTVV.

This clone came up once. V and J are TRBV30 and TRBJ2-7; tentatively, D is TRBD2 (7 bases). Deletions cut 1 base from V and 5 bases from J, with 15 bases between. CDR1 is GTSNPN and CDR2 is SVGIG in the germline V gene (reference sequence). CDR3 length equals 14 residues. As DNA, the CDR3 is TGTGCCTGGAGTGCGGGGGGCCTTTGGGACGAGCAGTACTTC. Its translation: CAWSAGGLWDEQYF.

This clone was seen only a few times. V gene TRBV5-8 combines with J gene TRBJ1-5; no reliable D call. This CDR3 is built from 14 residues. V was cut by 2 bases and J by 7 bases, with 13 bases left in between. CDR1 and CDR2 from the germline V gene are SGHTS and YDEGEE. The CDR3 nucleotides read TGTGCCAGCAGCTTTCTTCCGGGAACCCAGCCCCAGCATTTT. This sequence encodes CASSFLPGTQPQHF.

The V call is TRBV6-2 or TRBV6-3, the J call TRBJ1-1; possible D gene TRBD1, 6 bases. V was clipped by 2 bases and J by 11 bases, with 15 bases between them. The length of the CDR3 is 13 residues. Germline CDR1 MNHEY, CDR2 SVGEGT. CDR3: CASSYGTIGEAFF. As DNA, the CDR3 is TGTGCCAGCAGTTACGGGACAATAGGTGAGGCTTTCTTT.